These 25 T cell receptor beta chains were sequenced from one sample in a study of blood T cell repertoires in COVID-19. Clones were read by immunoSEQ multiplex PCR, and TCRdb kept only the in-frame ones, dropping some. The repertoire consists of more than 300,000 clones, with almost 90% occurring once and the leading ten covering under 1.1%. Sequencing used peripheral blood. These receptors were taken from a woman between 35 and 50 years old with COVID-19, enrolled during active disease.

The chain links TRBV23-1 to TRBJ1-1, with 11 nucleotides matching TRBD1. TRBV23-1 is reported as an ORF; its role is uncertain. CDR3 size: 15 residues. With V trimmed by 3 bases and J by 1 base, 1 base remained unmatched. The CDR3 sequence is CASSQDRGPNTEAFF. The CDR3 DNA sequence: TGCGCCAGCAGTCAGGACAGGGGGCCGAACACTGAAGCTTTCTTT.

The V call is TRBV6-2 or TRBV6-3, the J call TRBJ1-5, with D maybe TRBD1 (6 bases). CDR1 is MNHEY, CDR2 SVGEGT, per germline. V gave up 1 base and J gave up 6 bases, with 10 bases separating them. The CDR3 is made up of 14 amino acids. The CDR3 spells CASSYYGGGQPQHF. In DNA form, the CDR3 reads TGTGCCAGCAGTTACTATGGGGGCGGTCAGCCCCAGCATTTT.

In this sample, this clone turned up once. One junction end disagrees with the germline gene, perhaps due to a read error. In nucleotides, the CDR3 is TGCAGTGCCAGTCCCGGGACAGGGACAGATTTT. It specifies CSASPGTGTDF. The chain recombines TRBV20-1 with TRBJ2-3; 9 nucleotides line up with TRBD1. Germline V lookup: CDR1 DFQATT, CDR2 SNEGSKA (reference sequence). The CDR3 loop spans 11 amino acids.

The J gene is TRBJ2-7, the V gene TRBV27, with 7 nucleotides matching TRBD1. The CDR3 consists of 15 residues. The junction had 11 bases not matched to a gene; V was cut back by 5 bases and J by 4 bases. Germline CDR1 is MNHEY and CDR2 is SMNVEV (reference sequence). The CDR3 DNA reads TGTGCCAGCAGTCCCCTGGCAGGGGGTCCGTACGAGCAGTACTTC. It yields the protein CASSPLAGGPYEQYF.

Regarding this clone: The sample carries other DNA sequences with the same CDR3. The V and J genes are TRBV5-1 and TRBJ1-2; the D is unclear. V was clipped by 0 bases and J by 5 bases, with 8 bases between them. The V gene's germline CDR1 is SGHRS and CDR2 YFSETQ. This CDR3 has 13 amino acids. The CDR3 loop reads CASSLGTGYGYTF. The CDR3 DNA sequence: TGCGCCAGCAGCTTGGGTACGGGATATGGCTACACCTTC. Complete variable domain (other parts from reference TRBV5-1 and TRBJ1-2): KAGVTQTPRYLIKTRGQQVTLSCSPISGHRSVSWYQQTPGQGLQFLFEYFSETQRNKGNFPGRFSGRQFSNSRSEMNVSTLELGDSALYLCASSLGTGYGYTFGSGTRLTVV.

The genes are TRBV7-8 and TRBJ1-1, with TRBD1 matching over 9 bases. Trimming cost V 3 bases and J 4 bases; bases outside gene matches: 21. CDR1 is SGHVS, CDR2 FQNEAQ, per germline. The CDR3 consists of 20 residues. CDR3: CASSLLNTDRGVAPPTEAFF. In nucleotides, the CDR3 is TGTGCCAGCAGCTTGCTAAATACTGACAGGGGGGTGGCTCCCCCCACTGAAGCTTTCTTT. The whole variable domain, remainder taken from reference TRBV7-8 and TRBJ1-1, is GAGVSQSPRYKVAKRGQDVALRCDPISGHVSLFWYQQALGQGPEFLTYFQNEAQLDKSGLPSDRFFAERPEGSVSTLKIQRTQQEDSAVYLCASSLLNTDRGVAPPTEAFFGQGTRLTVV.

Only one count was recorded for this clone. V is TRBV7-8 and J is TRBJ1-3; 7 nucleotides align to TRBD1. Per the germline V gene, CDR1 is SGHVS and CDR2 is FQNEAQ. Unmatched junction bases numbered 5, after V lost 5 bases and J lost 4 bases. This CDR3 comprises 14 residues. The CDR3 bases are TGTGCCAGCAGCCCCGGGACAGCCGGAAACACCATATATTTT. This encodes CASSPGTAGNTIYF.

Here the CDR3 DNA reads TGTGCCAGCAGTTACTCGAGGATTGGACAGGGAAATCAGCCCCAGCATTTT. Translation gives CASSYSRIGQGNQPQHF. The chain has TRBV6-2 or TRBV6-3 and TRBJ1-5; TRBD1 matches 8 bases. Germline-derived CDR1 and CDR2 are MNHEY and SVGEGT. The CDR3 has 17 residues. Germline trimming cut 0 bases from V and 4 bases from J; bases unmatched to any gene: 8.

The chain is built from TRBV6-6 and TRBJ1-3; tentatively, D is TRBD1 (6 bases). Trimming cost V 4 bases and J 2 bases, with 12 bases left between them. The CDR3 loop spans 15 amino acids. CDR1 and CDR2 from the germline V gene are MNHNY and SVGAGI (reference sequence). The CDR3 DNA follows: TGTGCCAGCAGTTTGACAGGCAATGCTGGAAACACCATATATTTT. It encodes CASSLTGNAGNTIYF.

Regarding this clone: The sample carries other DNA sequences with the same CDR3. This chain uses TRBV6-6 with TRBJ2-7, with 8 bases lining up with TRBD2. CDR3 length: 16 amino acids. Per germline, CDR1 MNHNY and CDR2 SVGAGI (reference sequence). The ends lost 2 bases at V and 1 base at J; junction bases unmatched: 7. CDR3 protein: CASSYTRTGGSYEQYF. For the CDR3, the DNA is TGTGCCAGCAGTTACACCAGGACGGGAGGGTCCTACGAGCAGTACTTC.

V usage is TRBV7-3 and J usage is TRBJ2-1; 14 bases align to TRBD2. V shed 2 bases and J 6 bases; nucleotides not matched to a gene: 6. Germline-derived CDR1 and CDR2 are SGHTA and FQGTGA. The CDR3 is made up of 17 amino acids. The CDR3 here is CASSLLGLAGGLNEQFF. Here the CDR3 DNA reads TGTGCCAGCAGCTTACTCGGACTAGCGGGAGGTCTCAATGAGCAGTTCTTC.

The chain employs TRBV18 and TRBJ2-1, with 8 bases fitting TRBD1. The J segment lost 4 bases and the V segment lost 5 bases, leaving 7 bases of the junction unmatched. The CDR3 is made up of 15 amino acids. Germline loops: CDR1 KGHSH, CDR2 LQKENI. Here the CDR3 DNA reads TGTGCCAGCTCATCGGACAGGGTGGAGTACAATGAGCAGTTCTTC. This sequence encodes CASSSDRVEYNEQFF.

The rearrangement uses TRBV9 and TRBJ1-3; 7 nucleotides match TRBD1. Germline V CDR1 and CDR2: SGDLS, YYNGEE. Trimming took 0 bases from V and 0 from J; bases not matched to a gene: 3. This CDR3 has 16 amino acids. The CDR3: CASSVDRGLSGNTIYF. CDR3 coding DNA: TGTGCCAGCAGCGTAGACAGGGGACTCTCTGGAAACACCATATATTTT.

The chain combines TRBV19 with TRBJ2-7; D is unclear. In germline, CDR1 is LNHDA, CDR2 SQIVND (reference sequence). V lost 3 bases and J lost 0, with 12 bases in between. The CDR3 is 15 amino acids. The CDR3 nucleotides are TGTGCCAGTAGTATTTCCGGCGGATACTCCTACGAGCAGTACTTC. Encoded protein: CASSISGGYSYEQYF.

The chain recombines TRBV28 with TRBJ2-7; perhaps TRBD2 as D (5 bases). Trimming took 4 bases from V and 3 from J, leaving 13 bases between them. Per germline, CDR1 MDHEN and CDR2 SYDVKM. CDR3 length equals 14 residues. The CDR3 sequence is CASSSRTRGYEQYF. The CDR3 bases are TGTGCCAGCAGTTCCCGGACTCGGGGCTACGAGCAGTACTTC.

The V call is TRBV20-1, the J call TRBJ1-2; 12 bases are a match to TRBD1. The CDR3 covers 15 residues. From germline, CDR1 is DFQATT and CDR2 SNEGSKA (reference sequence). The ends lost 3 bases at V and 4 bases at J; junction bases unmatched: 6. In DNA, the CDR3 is TGCAGTGCTAGTGCGGGACAGGGGGCCAGCTATGGCTACACCTTC. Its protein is CSASAGQGASYGYTF.

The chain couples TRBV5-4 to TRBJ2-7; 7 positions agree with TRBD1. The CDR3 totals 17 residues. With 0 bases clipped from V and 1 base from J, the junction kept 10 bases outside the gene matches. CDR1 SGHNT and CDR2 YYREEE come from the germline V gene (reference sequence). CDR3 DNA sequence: TGTGCCAGCAGCTTGGGATACAGGGGTAGGACTTCCTACGAGCAGTACTTC. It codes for CASSLGYRGRTSYEQYF.

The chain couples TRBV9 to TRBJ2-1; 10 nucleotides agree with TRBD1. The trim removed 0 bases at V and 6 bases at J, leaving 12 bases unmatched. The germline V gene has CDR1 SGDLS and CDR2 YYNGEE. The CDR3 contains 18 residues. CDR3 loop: CASSVATVSGTGVNEQFF. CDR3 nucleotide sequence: TGTGCCAGCAGCGTAGCTACTGTCTCCGGGACAGGGGTCAATGAGCAGTTCTTC.

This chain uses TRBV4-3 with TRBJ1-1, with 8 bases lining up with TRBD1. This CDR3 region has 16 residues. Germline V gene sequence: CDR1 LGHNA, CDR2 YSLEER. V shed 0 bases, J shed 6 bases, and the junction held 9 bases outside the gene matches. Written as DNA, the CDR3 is TGCGCCAGCAGCCAAGATCGCCAGGGGGCGCTTGCTGAAGCTTTCTTT. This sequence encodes CASSQDRQGALAEAFF.

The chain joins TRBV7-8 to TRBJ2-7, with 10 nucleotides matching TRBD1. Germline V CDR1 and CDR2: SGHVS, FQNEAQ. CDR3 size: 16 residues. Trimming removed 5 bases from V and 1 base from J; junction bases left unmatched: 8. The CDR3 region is CASSPPGTGASYEQYF. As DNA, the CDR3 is TGTGCCAGCAGCCCACCCGGGACAGGGGCTTCCTACGAGCAGTACTTC.

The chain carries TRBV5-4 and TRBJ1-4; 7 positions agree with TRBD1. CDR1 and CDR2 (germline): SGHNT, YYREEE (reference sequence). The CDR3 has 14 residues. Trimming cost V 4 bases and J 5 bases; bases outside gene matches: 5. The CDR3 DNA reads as TGTGCCAGCAGCCAGGGACAGCGCAATGAAAAACTGTTTTTT. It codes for CASSQGQRNEKLFF. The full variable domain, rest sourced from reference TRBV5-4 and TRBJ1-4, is ETGVTQSPTHLIKTRGQQVTLRCSSQSGHNTVSWYQQALGQGPQFIFQYYREEENGRGNFPPRFSGLQFPNYSSELNVNALELDDSALYLCASSQGQRNEKLFFGSGTQLSVL.

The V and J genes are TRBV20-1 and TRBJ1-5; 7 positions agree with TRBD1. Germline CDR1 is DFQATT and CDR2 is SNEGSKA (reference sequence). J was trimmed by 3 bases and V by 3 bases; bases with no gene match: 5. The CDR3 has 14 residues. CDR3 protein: CSASNRGLNQPQHF. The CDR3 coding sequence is TGCAGTGCTAGTAACAGGGGACTCAATCAGCCCCAGCATTTT.

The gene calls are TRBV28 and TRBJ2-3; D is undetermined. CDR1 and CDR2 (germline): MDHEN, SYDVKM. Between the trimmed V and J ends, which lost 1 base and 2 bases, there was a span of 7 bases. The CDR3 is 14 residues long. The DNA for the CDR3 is TGTGCCAGCAGTTTATTGGGCTCCACAGATACGCAGTATTTT. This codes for CASSLLGSTDTQYF.

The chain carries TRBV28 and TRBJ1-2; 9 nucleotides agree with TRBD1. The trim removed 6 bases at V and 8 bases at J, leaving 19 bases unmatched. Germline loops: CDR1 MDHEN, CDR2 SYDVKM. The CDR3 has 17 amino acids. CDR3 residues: CASSPGQGIPAVGGYTF. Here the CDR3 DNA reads TGTGCCAGCAGCCCGGGACAGGGTATCCCCGCGGTTGGGGGCTACACCTTC.

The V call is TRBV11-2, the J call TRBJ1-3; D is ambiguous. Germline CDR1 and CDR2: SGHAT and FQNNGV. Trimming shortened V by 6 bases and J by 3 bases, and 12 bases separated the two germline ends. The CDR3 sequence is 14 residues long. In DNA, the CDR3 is TGTGCCAGCAGTAGCGTTCTGGTTGGAAACACCATATATTTT. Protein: CASSSVLVGNTIYF.